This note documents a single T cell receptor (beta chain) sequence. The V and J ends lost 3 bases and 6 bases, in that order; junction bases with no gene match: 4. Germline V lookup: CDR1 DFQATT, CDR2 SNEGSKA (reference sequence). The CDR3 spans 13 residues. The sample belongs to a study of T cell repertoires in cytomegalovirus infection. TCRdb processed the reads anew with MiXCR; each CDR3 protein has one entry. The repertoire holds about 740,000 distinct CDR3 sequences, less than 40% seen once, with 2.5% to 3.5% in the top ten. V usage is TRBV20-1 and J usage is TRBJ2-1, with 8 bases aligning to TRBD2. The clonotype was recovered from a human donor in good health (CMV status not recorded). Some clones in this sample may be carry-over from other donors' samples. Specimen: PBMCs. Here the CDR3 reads CSASVGGANEQFF. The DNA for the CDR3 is TGCAGTGCTAGTGTCGGGGGGGCCAATGAGCAGTTCTTC.